This T cell receptor beta chain was captured in a study of OX40 agonist ivuxolimab in advanced cancers. Measured with immunoSEQ multiplex PCR; TCRdb has only the in-frame clones, and not every one. This table has about 89,000 clones, approximately 91% appearing once. The V gene's germline CDR1 is SGHTA and CDR2 FQGNSA. This CDR3 comprises 15 residues. V was clipped by 2 bases and J by 4 bases, with 14 bases between them. Any history of autoimmune disease or systemic immunosuppression disqualified patients. This rearrangement joins TRBV7-2 to TRBJ1-1; D remains unclear. The sequencing here drew on CD4+ or CD8+ T cells sorted from blood, taken in a trial of the OX40 agonist ivuxolimab. This clonotype was sampled from an adult with an advanced solid tumor such as melanoma, head and neck, liver or kidney cancer. For the CDR3, the DNA is TGTGCCAGCAGCTTACTACCCGGGGTAAGCACTGAAGCTTTCTTT. It yields the protein CASSLLPGVSTEAFF.